This TCR beta chain was obtained from a study of blood T cell repertoires in COVID-19. Study-wide background: Sites in the United States, Italy and Spain provided acute and convalescent COVID-19 samples. PBMCs, B-cell-depleted T cells, or T cells provided the cDNA or gDNA that made up the material.

This clone was detected once. Methods used by the authors: Estimation of nucleated cell counts was performed using reference gene primer amplification. Some clones are missing from TCRdb's copy, which holds only in-frame ones; the method was immunoSEQ multiplex PCR. V, J and clone size derive from that table, while D and trimming were established from the DNA sequence. The table shows 180,000 or so clones, with 70% to 90% occurring only once. The Seattle site enrolled patients during active infection and followed them longitudinally. The germline gives CDR1 KGHSH, CDR2 LQKENI. V dropped 3 bases and J dropped 6 bases, with 9 bases sitting between them. The CDR3 has 12 residues.

The receptor was derived from a woman in her fifties or sixties with COVID-19, enrolled during active disease. The sample comprised peripheral blood. The chain has TRBV18 and TRBJ2-7; possible D gene TRBD1, 5 bases. The CDR3 DNA reads TGTGCCAGCTCACCCAGGGCGGTCGAGCAGTACTTC. It codes for CASSPRAVEQYF. The variable domain in full, with the rest retrieved from reference TRBV18 and TRBJ2-7, is NAGVMQNPRHLVRRRGQEARLRCSPMKGHSHVYWYRQLPEEGLKFMVYLQKENIIDESGMPKERFSAEFPKEGPSILRIQQVVRGDSAAYFCASSPRAVEQYFGPGTRLTVT.